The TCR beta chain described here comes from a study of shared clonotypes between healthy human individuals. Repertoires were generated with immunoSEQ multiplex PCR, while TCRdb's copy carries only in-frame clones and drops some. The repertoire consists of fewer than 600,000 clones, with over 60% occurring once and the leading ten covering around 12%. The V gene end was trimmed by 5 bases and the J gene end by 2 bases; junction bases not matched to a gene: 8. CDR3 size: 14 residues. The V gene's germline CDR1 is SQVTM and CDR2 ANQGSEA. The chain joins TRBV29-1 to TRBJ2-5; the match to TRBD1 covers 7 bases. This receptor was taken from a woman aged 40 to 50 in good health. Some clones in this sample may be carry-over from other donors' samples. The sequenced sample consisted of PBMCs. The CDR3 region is CSVSGTADQETQYF. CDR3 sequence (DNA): TGCAGCGTTTCCGGGACAGCCGATCAAGAGACCCAGTACTTC.